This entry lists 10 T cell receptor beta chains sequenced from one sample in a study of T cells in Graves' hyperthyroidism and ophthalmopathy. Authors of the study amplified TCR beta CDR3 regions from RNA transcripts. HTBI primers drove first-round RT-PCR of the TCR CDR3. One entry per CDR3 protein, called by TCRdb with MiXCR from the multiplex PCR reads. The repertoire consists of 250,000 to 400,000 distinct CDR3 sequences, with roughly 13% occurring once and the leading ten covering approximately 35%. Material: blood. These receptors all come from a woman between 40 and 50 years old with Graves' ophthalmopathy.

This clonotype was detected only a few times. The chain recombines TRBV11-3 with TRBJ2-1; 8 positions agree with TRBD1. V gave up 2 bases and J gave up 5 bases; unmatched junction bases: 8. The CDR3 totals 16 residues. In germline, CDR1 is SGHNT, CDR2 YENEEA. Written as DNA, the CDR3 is TGTGCCAGCAGCTTATCCAGGGGGCGACCTCACAATGAGCAGTTCTTC. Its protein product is CASSLSRGRPHNEQFF.

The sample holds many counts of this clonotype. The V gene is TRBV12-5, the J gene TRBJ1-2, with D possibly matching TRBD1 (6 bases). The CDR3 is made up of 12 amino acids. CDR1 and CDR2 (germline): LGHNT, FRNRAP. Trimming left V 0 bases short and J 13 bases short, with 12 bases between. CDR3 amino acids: CASGLVQGSSTF. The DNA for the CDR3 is TGTGCTAGTGGTTTGGTACAGGGTTCCTCCACCTTC.

In DNA form, the CDR3 reads TGCGCCAGCAGCCGAGGCGGGAGTAACACCGGGGAGCTGTTTTTT. This gives the protein CASSRGGSNTGELFF. V and J are TRBV4-1 and TRBJ2-2, with 7 bases matching TRBD2. The CDR3 extends over 15 amino acids. The germline gives CDR1 MGHRA, CDR2 YSYEKL. The trim removed 4 bases at V and 2 bases at J, leaving 4 bases unmatched.

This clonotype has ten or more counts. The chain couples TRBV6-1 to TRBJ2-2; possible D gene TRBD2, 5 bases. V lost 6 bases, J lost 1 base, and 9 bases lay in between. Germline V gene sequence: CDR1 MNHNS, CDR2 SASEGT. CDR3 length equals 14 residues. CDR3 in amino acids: CASRDGGNTGELFF. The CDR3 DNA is TGTGCCAGCAGAGATGGAGGGAACACCGGGGAGCTGTTTTTT.

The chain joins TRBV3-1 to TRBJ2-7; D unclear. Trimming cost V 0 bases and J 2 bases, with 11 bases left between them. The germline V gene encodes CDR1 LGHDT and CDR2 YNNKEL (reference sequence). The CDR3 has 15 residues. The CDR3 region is CASSQEAYSAYEQYF. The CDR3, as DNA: TGTGCCAGCAGCCAAGAGGCGTATTCGGCCTACGAGCAGTACTTC.

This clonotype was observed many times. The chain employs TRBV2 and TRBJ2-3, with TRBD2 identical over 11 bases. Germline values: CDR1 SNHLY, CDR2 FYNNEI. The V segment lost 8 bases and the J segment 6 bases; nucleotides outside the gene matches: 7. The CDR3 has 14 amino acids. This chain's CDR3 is CASEGLAATDTQYF. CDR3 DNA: TGTGCCAGCGAGGGACTAGCGGCGACCGATACGCAGTATTTT.

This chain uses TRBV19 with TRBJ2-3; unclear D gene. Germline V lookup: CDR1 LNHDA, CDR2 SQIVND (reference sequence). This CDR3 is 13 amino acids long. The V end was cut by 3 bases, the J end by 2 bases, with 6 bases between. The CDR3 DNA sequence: TGTGCCAGTAGTATCCAGTACACAGATACGCAGTATTTT. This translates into CASSIQYTDTQYF.

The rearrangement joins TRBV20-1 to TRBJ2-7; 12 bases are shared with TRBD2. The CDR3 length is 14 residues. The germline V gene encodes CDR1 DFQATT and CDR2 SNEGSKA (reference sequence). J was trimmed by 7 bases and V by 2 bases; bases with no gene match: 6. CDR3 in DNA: TGCAGTGCTAGAAGGGCTAGCGGGAGGGGGGAGCAGTACTTC. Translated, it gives CSARRASGRGEQYF.

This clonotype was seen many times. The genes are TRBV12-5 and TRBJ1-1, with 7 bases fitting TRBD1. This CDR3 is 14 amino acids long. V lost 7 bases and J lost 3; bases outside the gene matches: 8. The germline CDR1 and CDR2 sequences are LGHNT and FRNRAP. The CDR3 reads CASDSGGSYTEAFF. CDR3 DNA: TGTGCTAGTGATTCAGGGGGTTCGTACACTGAAGCTTTCTTT. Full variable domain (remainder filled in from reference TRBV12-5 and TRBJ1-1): DARVTQTPRHKVTEMGQEVTMRCQPILGHNTVFWYRQTMMQGLELLAYFRNRAPLDDSGMPKDRFSAEMPDATLATLKIQPSEPRDSAVYFCASDSGGSYTEAFFGQGTRLTVV.

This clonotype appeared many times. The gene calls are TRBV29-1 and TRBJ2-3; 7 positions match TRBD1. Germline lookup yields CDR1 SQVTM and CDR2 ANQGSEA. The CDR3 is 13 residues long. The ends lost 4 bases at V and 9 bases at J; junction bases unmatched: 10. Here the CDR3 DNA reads TGCAGCGTTGCGACCAGACAGGGTCAAACGCAGTATTTT. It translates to CSVATRQGQTQYF.